The 15 T cell receptor beta chains below were found in one sample sequenced in a study of CD8+ T cells in alopecia areata. Sequencing relied on a cDNA template that was reverse transcribed from extracted RNA. Clones were read by immunoSEQ multiplex PCR, and TCRdb kept only the in-frame ones, dropping some. Here the sample spans roughly 170,000 clones, 59% being singletons. The starting material was CD4+ T cells sorted from blood, obtained at week 0. Receptors originate from a human donor with alopecia areata.

This chain connects TRBV7-2 to TRBJ1-5; no firm D call. CDR3 length: 15 amino acids. Germline V lookup: CDR1 SGHTA, CDR2 FQGNSA. Trimming took 0 bases from V and 7 from J, leaving 13 bases between them. DNA of the CDR3: TGTGCCAGCAGCTTAGCGGGTGGGTCGGGACAGCCCCAGCATTTT. It translates to CASSLAGGSGQPQHF.

The chain has TRBV29-1 and TRBJ2-5; D might be TRBD1 (5 bases). The J call may be incorrect, as the DNA end agrees better with TRBJ2-7. The germline CDR1 and CDR2 sequences are SQVTM and ANQGSEA. The CDR3 loop spans 11 amino acids. CDR3 nucleotide sequence: TGCAGCGTTGATAAGGGGTACGAGCAGTACTTC. It encodes CSVDKGYEQYF.

This rearrangement joins TRBV29-1 to TRBJ1-2; D perhaps matches TRBD1 (5 bases). The CDR3 runs 11 residues. Trimming pared 3 bases from V and 8 bases from J, leaving 10 bases between. The germline V gene encodes CDR1 SQVTM and CDR2 ANQGSEA. As DNA, the CDR3 is TGCAGCGTTGAGGGACTTGGGGGCTACACCTTC. As protein: CSVEGLGGYTF.

As to this clone: The sample contains more than one DNA sequence encoding this CDR3. The chain links TRBV5-1 to TRBJ2-3; D might be TRBD1 (5 bases). In germline, CDR1 is SGHRS, CDR2 YFSETQ. The CDR3 has 13 amino acids. With 0 bases removed from V and 3 bases from J, the gap between germline ends came to 5 bases. The CDR3 spells CASSLEGTDTQYF. CDR3 bases: TGCGCCAGCAGCTTGGAGGGGACAGATACGCAGTATTTT.

This chain connects TRBV27 to TRBJ2-5; 11 bases are a match to TRBD1. The V gene's germline CDR1 is MNHEY and CDR2 SMNVEV (reference sequence). V gave up 6 bases and J gave up 4 bases; unmatched junction bases: 7. The CDR3 length is 15 residues. The CDR3 loop is CASSSGTGGAETQYF. The DNA of the CDR3 is TGTGCCAGCAGCAGCGGGACAGGGGGAGCAGAGACCCAGTACTTC.

V and J are TRBV4-1 and TRBJ1-1; maybe TRBD1 (5 bases). Germline V gene sequence: CDR1 MGHRA, CDR2 YSYEKL. The CDR3 length is 17 residues. Trimming pared 1 base from V and 0 bases from J, leaving 15 bases between. Here the CDR3 reads CASSQVGVQVLNTEAFF. The CDR3 region has the DNA TGCGCCAGCAGCCAAGTGGGGGTGCAGGTATTGAACACTGAAGCTTTCTTT.

The V and J genes are TRBV18 and TRBJ2-1; 9 bases agree with TRBD2. V trimming: 0 bases; J trimming: 4 bases; junction bases outside the gene matches: 13. The CDR3 has 19 amino acids. Germline CDR1 reads KGHSH; CDR2 reads LQKENI. The DNA for the CDR3 is TGTGCCAGCTCACCACCGCCAGCGGGGGGCCTCCTCTCTTACAATGAGCAGTTCTTC. It is translated as CASSPPPAGGLLSYNEQFF.

The rearrangement uses TRBV30 and TRBJ1-1, with D perhaps TRBD1 (6 bases). Germline lookup yields CDR1 GTSNPN and CDR2 SVGIG (reference sequence). The CDR3 runs to 13 residues. V dropped 3 bases and J dropped 4 bases, with 12 bases sitting between them. The CDR3 protein is CAWSFGQSTEAFF. Here the CDR3 DNA reads TGTGCCTGGAGCTTCGGACAGTCCACTGAAGCTTTCTTT.

V and J are TRBV5-4 and TRBJ2-5, with 7 bases matching TRBD2. The J segment lost 5 bases and the V segment lost 1 base, leaving 2 bases of the junction unmatched. CDR3 length equals 13 residues. The germline V gene has CDR1 SGHNT and CDR2 YYREEE (reference sequence). The CDR3 here is CASSLWGGETQYF. As DNA, the CDR3 is TGTGCCAGCAGCTTGTGGGGAGGGGAGACCCAGTACTTC.

The CDR3 loop is CASSPTPRDRALELNTEAFF. DNA of the CDR3: TGCGCCAGCAGCCCCACACCCCGGGACAGGGCTTTGGAGTTGAACACTGAAGCTTTCTTT. The chain has TRBV5-1 and TRBJ1-1; 9 bases match TRBD1. The CDR3 consists of 20 residues. In germline, CDR1 is SGHRS, CDR2 YFSETQ. Trimming removed 4 bases from V and 0 bases from J; junction bases left unmatched: 19.

V gene TRBV19 combines with J gene TRBJ2-7, with D tentatively TRBD2 (5 bases). This CDR3 has 12 amino acids. The V gene's germline CDR1 is LNHDA and CDR2 SQIVND (reference sequence). V gave up 1 base and J gave up 5 bases, with 6 bases separating them. The CDR3 loop reads CASSIAGDEQYF. In DNA form, the CDR3 reads TGTGCCAGTAGTATAGCCGGGGACGAGCAGTACTTC.

This sequence joins TRBV7-2 and TRBJ2-7, with a possible D match to TRBD1 (5 bases). Germline V gene lookup returns CDR1 SGHTA and CDR2 FQGNSA. Trimming stripped 5 bases from V and 4 bases from J, with 12 bases between. The CDR3 length is 13 residues. CDR3 amino acids: CASSPFGAYEQYF. The CDR3 bases are TGTGCCAGCAGCCCCTTTGGGGCTTACGAGCAGTACTTC.

This chain links TRBV9 with TRBJ2-5, with 7 bases identical to TRBD2. Germline V gene sequence: CDR1 SGDLS, CDR2 YYNGEE. With 7 bases clipped from V and 1 base from J, the junction kept 1 base outside the gene matches. The CDR3 runs 12 residues. The CDR3: CASGRGQETQYF. The CDR3 DNA reads TGTGCCAGCGGGAGGGGCCAAGAGACCCAGTACTTC.

This clone was counted between two and nine times. Other DNA sequences of this sample code for an identical CDR3. The CDR3 DNA sequence: TGCAGCGTTTCGAGGGACCAAGAGACCCAGTACTTC. Amino acid sequence: CSVSRDQETQYF. The J gene is TRBJ2-5, the V gene TRBV29-1, with D perhaps matching TRBD2 (5 bases). The CDR3 extends over 12 amino acids. V was shortened by 5 bases and J by 0 bases, with 7 bases between the two germline ends. From germline, CDR1 is SQVTM and CDR2 ANQGSEA.

V gene TRBV5-1 combines with J gene TRBJ2-1; D is perhaps TRBD1 or TRBD2 (5 bases each). Germline CDR1 SGHRS, CDR2 YFSETQ. V was pared by 3 bases and J by 7 bases, with 17 bases between. The CDR3 totals 15 residues. Here the CDR3 reads CASSSFGTQENEQFF. In nucleotides, the CDR3 is TGCGCCAGCAGCTCGTTCGGGACGCAGGAAAATGAGCAGTTCTTC.